These 18 T cell receptor beta chains share one sample of origin, sequenced in a study of CD8+ T cells in alopecia areata. Extraction and reverse transcription of RNA yielded cDNA as the sequencing template. Profiling relied on immunoSEQ multiplex PCR, and the TCRdb table lists in-frame clones only, not all of them. The sample gives about 290,000 clones, 55% to 75% of which show up once; more than 1.5% is in the top ten. Treatment in this sample: oral pan-JAK inhibitor, 5-10 mg twice daily. The sequencing here drew on CD4+ T cells sorted from blood, taken at week 24, from a patient treated with tofacitinib. These receptor sequences come from a human donor with alopecia areata.

The gene calls are TRBV5-1 and TRBJ2-7; D perhaps matches TRBD2 (7 bases). The CDR3 runs 13 residues. Between the trimmed V and J ends, which lost 4 bases and 5 bases, there was a span of 13 bases. Germline V lookup: CDR1 SGHRS, CDR2 YFSETQ. CDR3 sequence reads: CASSPGGLNEQYF. The CDR3 coding sequence is TGCGCCAGCAGCCCGGGGGGCCTCAACGAGCAGTACTTC.

J is TRBJ2-5 and V is TRBV27; TRBD2 matches at 11 bases. The germline gives CDR1 MNHEY, CDR2 SMNVEV (reference sequence). The CDR3 is 16 amino acids. V dropped 2 bases and J dropped 2; count of bases not matched to a gene: 4. The CDR3 coding sequence is TGTGCCAGCAGTTTAGGCCTAGCGGGGGGTCAAGAGACCCAGTACTTC. Translating gives CASSLGLAGGQETQYF.

This clone was observed a few times. The rearrangement uses TRBV9 and TRBJ2-3; D is perhaps TRBD2 (5 bases). The CDR3 is 15 amino acids. Germline CDR1 SGDLS, CDR2 YYNGEE. The V and J ends lost 0 bases and 3 bases respectively, with 11 bases between them. Here the CDR3 DNA reads TGTGCCAGCAGCGTAGAGCCACAGCGGACAGATACGCAGTATTTT. Its protein is CASSVEPQRTDTQYF.

This sequence joins TRBV27 and TRBJ1-5, with 7 nucleotides matching TRBD1. CDR1 MNHEY and CDR2 SMNVEV come from the germline V gene (reference sequence). Trimming took 5 bases from V and 5 from J; bases not matched to a gene: 6. The CDR3 contains 14 residues. The CDR3 sequence is CASSTGTGDQPQHF. CDR3 DNA sequence: TGTGCCAGCAGTACCGGTACAGGGGATCAGCCCCAGCATTTT.

The gene calls are TRBV7-9 and TRBJ1-1; TRBD1 aligns across 7 bases. Germline V gene sequence: CDR1 SEHNR, CDR2 FQNEAQ (reference sequence). The V and J ends lost 3 bases and 4 bases, in that order; junction bases with no gene match: 5. This CDR3 contains 14 residues. The CDR3 sequence: CASSLTGSGTEAFF. The CDR3 coding sequence is TGTGCCAGCAGCTTGACAGGGTCGGGCACTGAAGCTTTCTTT.

The CDR3 protein is CAISESRSEKTQYF. The CDR3 DNA reads TGTGCCATCAGTGAGTCGCGGTCAGAGAAGACCCAGTACTTC. The chain combines TRBV10-3 with TRBJ2-5, with no clear D. The germline V gene encodes CDR1 ENHRY and CDR2 SYGVKD. The CDR3 sequence is 14 residues long. The V gene lost 0 bases and the J gene lost 6 bases, with 11 bases spanning the gap.

This clone was seen a few times. The genes are TRBV10-2 and TRBJ2-5, with 7 bases that match TRBD1. The V gene's germline CDR1 is WSHSY and CDR2 SAAADI. The CDR3 sequence is 13 residues long. The V segment lost 9 bases and the J segment 4 bases; nucleotides outside the gene matches: 8. The CDR3 protein is CASHRGSGETQYF. CDR3 bases: TGCGCCAGTCACAGGGGCAGCGGAGAGACCCAGTACTTC.

The CDR3 nucleotides are TGTGCCTGGAGTGCCGGTAGTCCAGGGATGAACACTGAAGCTTTCTTT. Encoded protein: CAWSAGSPGMNTEAFF. The chain has TRBV30 and TRBJ1-1; possible D gene TRBD1, 5 bases. Germline CDR1 and CDR2: GTSNPN and SVGIG (reference sequence). V was shortened by 1 base and J by 0 bases, with 15 bases between the two germline ends. The CDR3 extends over 16 amino acids.

The gene calls are TRBV4-2 and TRBJ1-6; D unresolved. Germline CDR1 LGHNA, CDR2 YNFKEQ. V was cut by 0 bases and J by 5 bases, with 8 bases left in between. This CDR3 is 15 amino acids long. In DNA form, the CDR3 reads TGTGCCAGCAGCCAAGAGTTGGTGGATAATTCACCCCTCCACTTT. Its translation is CASSQELVDNSPLHF.

This clone has only a few counts. CDR3 residues: CASSGAGGNYGYTF. In DNA form, the CDR3 reads TGTGCCAGCAGTGGGGCGGGGGGTAACTATGGCTACACCTTC. This rearrangement joins TRBV6-5 to TRBJ1-2, with D tentatively TRBD1 (5 bases). The CDR3 sequence is 14 residues long. The V end was cut by 5 bases, the J end by 1 base, with 11 bases between. Germline CDR1 reads MNHEY; CDR2 reads SVGAGI.

The J gene is TRBJ2-1, the V gene TRBV5-1, with 8 nucleotides matching TRBD1. V trimming: 0 bases; J trimming: 4 bases; junction bases outside the gene matches: 3. Germline V gene data show CDR1 as SGHRS and CDR2 as YFSETQ. This CDR3 has 15 amino acids. The CDR3 loop reads CASSLDTGGYNEQFF. CDR3 coding DNA: TGCGCCAGCAGCTTGGACACAGGGGGGTACAATGAGCAGTTCTTC.

The chain employs TRBV2 and TRBJ2-2, with D perhaps TRBD1 (5 bases). The CDR3 is made up of 14 amino acids. Germline values: CDR1 SNHLY, CDR2 FYNNEI. Trimming cost V 7 bases and J 5 bases, with 14 bases left between them. The CDR3 spells CASIEDIRTGELFF. CDR3 in DNA: TGTGCCAGCATCGAGGACATTCGTACCGGGGAGCTGTTTTTT.

The chain is built from TRBV4-2 and TRBJ2-5, with a weak D call TRBD2 (6 bases). The CDR3 is made up of 14 amino acids. The V and J ends lost 0 bases and 5 bases respectively, with 10 bases between them. Germline-derived CDR1 and CDR2 are LGHNA and YNFKEQ. The CDR3: CASSQEPRGETQYF. The CDR3 DNA follows: TGTGCCAGCAGCCAAGAGCCCCGGGGGGAGACCCAGTACTTC.

This clone was recorded only once. The rearrangement uses TRBV4-3 and TRBJ2-2; D is undetermined. The CDR3 contains 16 residues. V was cut by 2 bases and J by 1 base, with 11 bases left in between. Germline lookup yields CDR1 LGHNA and CDR2 YSLEER. The CDR3 DNA reads TGCGCCAGCAGCCAATCAGGCGTACAGAACACCGGGGAGCTGTTTTTT. Translation: CASSQSGVQNTGELFF.

The chain combines TRBV6-1 with TRBJ2-1; D unresolved. The CDR3 runs to 13 residues. Germline CDR1 MNHNS, CDR2 SASEGT. The V gene lost 7 bases and the J gene lost 4 bases, with 11 bases spanning the gap. DNA for the CDR3: TGTGCCAGCACGATCAGGCTTTACAATGAGCAGTTCTTC. It translates to CASTIRLYNEQFF.

V gene TRBV15 combines with J gene TRBJ1-3; TRBD1 might be the D (5 bases). The germline V gene has CDR1 LNHNV and CDR2 YYDKDF (reference sequence). The CDR3 is 16 residues long. V lost 5 bases and J lost 0, with 14 bases in between. This CDR3 is CATSPLGLSSGNTIYF. CDR3 sequence (DNA): TGTGCCACCAGCCCCCTGGGACTCAGCTCTGGAAACACCATATATTTT. Using reference TRBV15 and TRBJ1-3 for the parts outside the CDR3, the full variable domain is DAMVIQNPRYQVTQFGKPVTLSCSQTLNHNVMYWYQQKSSQAPKLLFHYYDKDFNNEADTPDNFQSRRPNTSFCFLDIRSPGLGDTAMYLCATSPLGLSSGNTIYFGEGSWLTVV.

The rearrangement uses TRBV29-1 and TRBJ1-5; 12 bases line up with TRBD1. Germline V gene data show CDR1 as SQVTM and CDR2 as ANQGSEA. The CDR3 sequence is 18 residues long. V dropped 6 bases and J dropped 2; count of bases not matched to a gene: 14. CDR3 protein: CSVKIGTGGAYGNQPQHF. CDR3 nucleotides: TGCAGCGTGAAGATCGGGACAGGGGGCGCGTATGGCAATCAGCCCCAGCATTTT.

The rearrangement links TRBV25-1 to TRBJ1-2; no definite D call. Germline loops: CDR1 MGHDK, CDR2 SYGVNS. This CDR3 comprises 13 residues. Trimming cost V 3 bases and J 6 bases, with 11 bases left between them. CDR3 coding DNA: TGTGCCAGCAGTGATGAGGGAATCAATGGCTACACCTTC. It specifies CASSDEGINGYTF.